Only one count was recorded for the clone carrying this T cell receptor beta chain. This record comes from a study of CD8 T cells in ankylosing spondylitis. MiXCR, run by TCRdb on the 5' RACE reads, gives a single entry per CDR3 protein. The sample yields roughly 280,000 distinct CDR3 sequences, 20% seen once. Trimming stripped 0 bases from V and 2 bases from J, with 14 bases between. Germline V lookup: CDR1 SGHAT, CDR2 FQNNGV. This CDR3 spans 17 amino acids. The chain joins TRBV11-2 to TRBJ2-1; D may be TRBD2 (6 bases). Sequencing was carried out using blood, either unsorted or a sorted T cell fraction (not recorded which). The clonotype comes from a male donor with ankylosing spondylitis or in good health (not recorded which). The CDR3 sequence is CASSLDLRRATYNEQFF. The DNA for the CDR3 is TGTGCCAGCAGCTTAGATTTAAGGAGGGCCACCTACAATGAGCAGTTCTTC.